The present entry profiles one T cell receptor (beta chain) with its context. It has no known antigen specificity. The sample holds no much larger clone one base away, and base qualities are not on file. This sample is drawn from a study of technical replicates of blood from a few donors (dated by TCRdb to 2016 to 2017). CDR1 is given as SGHDN and CDR2 as FVKESK, both from the germline V gene. V is pruned by 7 bases and J by 6 bases, leaving 11 bases of the junction without a gene match. Including cysteine and phenylalanine, the CDR3 has 17 amino acids. Here the CDR3 DNA is all that survives: 51 bases in frame from base 1. The library relied on the immunoSEQ multiplex PCR assay. Drawn from immuneACCESS, this table holds only the in-frame rearrangements with V and J called that TCRdb kept. Clones are partly lost; checked studies trace under half to an unresolved V gene and leave the rest unexplained. The table for this sample lists more than 65,000 clones; about 97% of them were counted only once. The ten largest make up under 0.4% of the sample.

The TCR originated in a human donor in good health. The chain is assembled from TRBV14 and TRBJ2-1; TRBD2 aligns with 14 central bases. The sample taken for sequencing was T cells isolated from PBMCs. The DNA reads TGTGCCAGCACCCGACTAGCGGGAGGGCCTTCTGGCAATGAGCAGTTCTTC. This sequence encodes CASTRLAGGPSGNEQFF.